These 8 T cell receptor beta chains originate from one sample sequenced in a study of read filtering for tumor transcriptome and immune sequencing. This library used around 400 ng RNA and molecular barcoded adaptors spanning alpha/delta and beta/gamma chains. TCRdb re-derived calls from the reads in MiXCR, one entry per CDR3 protein. This repertoire shows more than 35,000 distinct CDR3 sequences, 10% to 15% found once; its top ten account for about 35%. Sequencing was carried out using a population of CD138-negative cells sorted from bone marrow. The receptors here all came from a donor at least 40 years old with multiple myeloma.

Notes on this clonotype: Possible read error: a much larger clone is one base away. The chain combines TRBV11-2 with TRBJ2-3; TRBD1 aligns across 8 bases. The CDR3 runs 15 residues. The trim removed 2 bases at V and 5 bases at J, leaving 6 bases unmatched. Germline loops: CDR1 SGHAT, CDR2 FQNNGV. The CDR3, as DNA: TGTGCCAGCAGCTTAACGGACAGGGCGGTAGATACGCAGTATTTT. Amino acid sequence: CASSLTDRAVDTQYF.

The table lists this clonotype with many counts. This chain links TRBV4-2 with TRBJ2-7; 10 bases are shared with TRBD1. The CDR3 covers 16 residues. Germline values: CDR1 LGHNA, CDR2 YNFKEQ. V shed 1 base, J shed 2 bases, and the junction held 5 bases outside the gene matches. CDR3 region: CASSQALGTGAYEQYF. CDR3 nucleotides: TGTGCCAGCAGCCAAGCCCTCGGGACAGGGGCCTACGAGCAGTACTTC.

Ten or more counts support this clonotype. One base separates it from a far larger clone, so it is likely a read error. V usage is TRBV9 and J usage is TRBJ1-6, with D perhaps TRBD1 (5 bases). The germline V gene has CDR1 SGDLS and CDR2 YYNGEE. This CDR3 region has 13 residues. The CDR3 sequence is CASARAGTTEVFF. Written as DNA, the CDR3 is TGTGCCAGCGCACGAGCTGGGACCACTGAAGTTTTCTTT.

This clonotype appeared many times. This chain connects TRBV20-1 to TRBJ2-7, with D tentatively TRBD1 (5 bases). The V gene lost 5 bases and the J gene lost 3 bases, with 14 bases spanning the gap. Germline assignment: CDR1 DFQATT and CDR2 SNEGSKA (reference sequence). The CDR3 loop spans 13 amino acids. CDR3: CSAPARGYYEQYF. The DNA for the CDR3 is TGCAGTGCTCCCGCTAGGGGTTACTACGAGCAGTACTTC.

This clonotype was observed at least ten times. V gene TRBV3-1 combines with J gene TRBJ2-6; D remains ambiguous. Trimming removed 4 bases at V and 4 bases at J, with 8 bases between. Per germline, CDR1 LGHDT and CDR2 YNNKEL (reference sequence). CDR3 length: 14 residues. The CDR3 loop is CASSPLSGANVLTF. The CDR3 DNA reads as TGTGCCAGCAGCCCCCTCTCCGGGGCCAACGTCCTGACTTTC.

This clonotype was detected many times. The V gene is TRBV18, the J gene TRBJ2-1, with no clear D. This CDR3 has 16 residues. CDR1 is KGHSH, CDR2 LQKENI, per germline. V was trimmed by 0 bases and J by 0 bases, leaving 9 bases between them. The CDR3: CASSPPLVHSYNEQFF. CDR3 in DNA: TGTGCCAGCTCACCACCTCTGGTCCACTCCTACAATGAGCAGTTCTTC.

This clonotype was seen repeatedly, ten times or more. The chain has TRBV5-4 and TRBJ2-1, with 9 bases aligning to TRBD2. Per germline, CDR1 SGHNT and CDR2 YYREEE (reference sequence). The V gene end was trimmed by 1 base and the J gene end by 10 bases; junction bases not matched to a gene: 9. CDR3 length equals 15 residues. The CDR3 DNA reads as TGTGCCAGCAGCTTGCAGCGGGGGGCCGCCGGAGAGCAGTTCTTC. Its protein product is CASSLQRGAAGEQFF.

Many counts were recorded for this clonotype. The rearrangement links TRBV12-3 or TRBV12-4 to TRBJ1-5; possible D gene TRBD1, 5 bases. This CDR3 contains 13 residues. Trimming pared 7 bases from V and 6 bases from J, leaving 13 bases between. The CDR3 coding sequence is TGTGCCAGCACCGGGGGTTCCGGTCAGCCCCAGCATTTT. It specifies CASTGGSGQPQHF.